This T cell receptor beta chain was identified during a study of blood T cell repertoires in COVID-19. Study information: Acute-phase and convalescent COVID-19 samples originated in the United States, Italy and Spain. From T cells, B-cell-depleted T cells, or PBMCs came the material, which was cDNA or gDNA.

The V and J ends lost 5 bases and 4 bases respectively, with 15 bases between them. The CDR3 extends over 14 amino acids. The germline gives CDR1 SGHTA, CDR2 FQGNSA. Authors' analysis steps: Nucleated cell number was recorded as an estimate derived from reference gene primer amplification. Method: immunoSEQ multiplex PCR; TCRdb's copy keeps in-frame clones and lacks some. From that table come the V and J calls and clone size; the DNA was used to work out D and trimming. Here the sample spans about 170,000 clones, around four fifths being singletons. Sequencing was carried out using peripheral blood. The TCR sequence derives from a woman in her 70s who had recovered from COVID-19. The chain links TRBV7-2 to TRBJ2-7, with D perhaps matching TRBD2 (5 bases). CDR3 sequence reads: CASSARTVGYEQYF. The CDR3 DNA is TGTGCCAGCAGCGCCCGGACTGTAGGGTACGAGCAGTACTTC.